The rows below give T cell receptor beta chains drawn from one sample of a study of blood T cells in healthy people across ages. TCRdb recomputed calls from the 5' RACE reads with MiXCR, one row per CDR3 protein. The sample includes around 620,000 distinct CDR3 sequences, roughly a quarter seen only once; the top ten take approximately 17%. Sequenced input: blood. The receptor set was obtained from a woman aged 65 to 85 in good health. Both conserved end residues are trimmed from each CDR3. A row's size may be missing; if present it is once, few, many or a size class.

many	TRBV12-3/TRBV12-4	11	TRBJ2-1	ASSPRLAYEQF
-	TRBV6-6	13	TRBJ1-1	ASSLKDGGVTEAF
-	TRBV29-1	10	TRBJ1-1	SVEKMNTEAF
few	TRBV4-3	15	TRBJ1-3	ANSQDRGSFAGNTIY
-	TRBV7-7	12	TRBJ2-5	ASSSGIGQETQY
few	TRBV5-1	12	-	ASSMGQGTETQY
-	TRBV7-2	14	TRBJ1-4	ASSLGQSSTNEKLF
-	TRBV5-1	14	TRBJ1-1	AGSWSGKREATEAF
-	TRBV27	14	TRBJ2-3	ASSFNGAAWIDTQY
-	TRBV7-6	11	TRBJ2-5	ASRTSGEETQY
-	TRBV30	10	TRBJ1-2	AWETANYGYT
-	TRBV29-1	10	TRBJ1-2	SAYREIYGYT
-	TRBV10-3	9	TRBJ1-1	AIGSYTEAF
few	TRBV7-2	13	TRBJ1-5	ASSPQDGRNQPQH
-	TRBV25-1	13	TRBJ2-1	ASSSTGRSYNEQF
-	TRBV20-1	15	TRBJ2-2	SARDQVAGAHTGELF
many	TRBV7-2	10	TRBJ2-5	ASSQIRETQY
-	TRBV4-3	14	TRBJ2-7	ASSQGVWTPDIQQY
many	TRBV2	11	TRBJ2-4	ATARQGKNIQY
few	TRBV7-2	14	TRBJ2-2	ASSSFGTRNTGELF
many	TRBV18	12	TRBJ1-2	ASSSGQGNYGYT
few	TRBV19	11	TRBJ2-7	ASSYVPHYEQY
-	TRBV20-1	9	TRBJ2-5	SALTMRTQY
-	TRBV20-1	13	TRBJ2-3	SVYSGGASGDTQY
-	TRBV12-3/TRBV12-4	13	TRBJ2-2	ASRMGQIYTGELF